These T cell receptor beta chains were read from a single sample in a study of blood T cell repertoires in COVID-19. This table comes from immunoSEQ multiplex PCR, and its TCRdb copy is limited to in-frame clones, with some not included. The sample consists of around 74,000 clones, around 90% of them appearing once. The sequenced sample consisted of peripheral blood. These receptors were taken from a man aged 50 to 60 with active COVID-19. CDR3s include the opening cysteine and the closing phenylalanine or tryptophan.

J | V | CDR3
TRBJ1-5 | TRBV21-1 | CASSKPGTGGFRGQPQHF
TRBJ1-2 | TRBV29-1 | CSVAPGQGYNYGYTF
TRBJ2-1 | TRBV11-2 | CASSLSRGNEQFF
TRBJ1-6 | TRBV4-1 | CASSPGTGYSPLHF
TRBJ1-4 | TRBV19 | CASDPGQGGRGEKLFF
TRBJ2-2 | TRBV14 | CASSQSPGTGLNTGELFF
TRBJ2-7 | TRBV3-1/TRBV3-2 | CASSQGAANEQYF
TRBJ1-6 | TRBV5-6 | CASSLRDRDFSPLHF
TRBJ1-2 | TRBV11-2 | CASSLGKNINYGYTF
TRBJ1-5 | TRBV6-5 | CASRLDRFQPQHF
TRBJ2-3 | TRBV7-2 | CASSRDRTDTQYF
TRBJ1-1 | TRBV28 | CASSFARTGRVNTEAFF
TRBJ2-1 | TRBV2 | CASSLYNEQFF
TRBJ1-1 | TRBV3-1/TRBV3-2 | CASSQVGENTEAFF
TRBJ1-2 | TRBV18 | CASLAAPNYGYTF
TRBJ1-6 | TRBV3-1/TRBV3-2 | CASSQDGTGGNSPLHF
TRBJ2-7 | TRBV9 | CASSPEGDFYEQYF
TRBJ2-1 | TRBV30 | CAWNQGGFDEQFF
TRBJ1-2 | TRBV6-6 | CASSPGDYGYTF
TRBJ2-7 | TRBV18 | CASSPPSRYEQYF
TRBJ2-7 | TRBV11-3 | CASSFEGANRYEQYF
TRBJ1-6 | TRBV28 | CASSLTLYSSPLHF
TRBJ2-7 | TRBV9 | CASSVGTEYEQYF
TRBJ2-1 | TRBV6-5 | CATYRDPNEQFF
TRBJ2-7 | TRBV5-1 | CASSSGQGFNEQYF
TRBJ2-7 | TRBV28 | CASRPTGSLPYEQYF
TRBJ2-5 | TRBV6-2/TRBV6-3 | CASSRTGQMGKTQYF
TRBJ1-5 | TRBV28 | CASSFPRGLGQPQHF
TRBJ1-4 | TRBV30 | CAWSVGARQVGEKLFF
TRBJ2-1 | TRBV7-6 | CASSPRRVSGDNEQFF
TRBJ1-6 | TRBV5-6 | CASSFGAAVRSPLHF
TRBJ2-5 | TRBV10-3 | CAISDRVGLAGLQETQYF
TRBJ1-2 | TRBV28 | CASRGSSLGYTF
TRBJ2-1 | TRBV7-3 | CASSLSVDNEQFF
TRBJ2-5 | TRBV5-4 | CASSLDASGGWETQYF
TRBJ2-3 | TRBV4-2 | CASSQEVVAGPPGGQYF
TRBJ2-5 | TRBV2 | CASISGEETQYF
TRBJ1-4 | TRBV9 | CASSPEPGTNEKLFF
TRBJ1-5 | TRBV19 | CASSIGTGYNQPQHF
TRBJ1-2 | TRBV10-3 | CAITKGTGTNYGYTF
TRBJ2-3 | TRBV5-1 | CASSPGQGPTDTQYF